A single sample is the source of the 15 T cell receptor beta chains below, sequenced in a study of monozygotic twins with inflammatory bowel disease. TCRdb reanalyzed the 5' RACE reads and collapses them to one entry per CDR3 protein, without DNA. The sample's table shows 190,000 or so distinct CDR3 sequences. Sequenced material: blood. The source is a human donor with ulcerative colitis or Crohn's disease, or a healthy co-twin of an affected twin (not recorded which).

The chain links TRBV7-2 to TRBJ2-2; TCRdb's assignment of TRBD2 cannot be checked, as there is no DNA. This CDR3 contains 16 residues. From germline, CDR1 is SGHTA and CDR2 FQGNSA. The CDR3 reads CASSLNSGYNTGELFF.

This chain links TRBV18 with TRBJ2-7; TCRdb proposes TRBD1, but this gene call is untestable without DNA. Per the germline V gene, CDR1 is KGHSH and CDR2 is LQKENI. This CDR3 is 18 amino acids long. CDR3 in amino acids: CASSSPWVPGTFSYEQYF.

The rearrangement links TRBV3-1 to TRBJ1-5. The CDR3 covers 14 residues. In germline, CDR1 is LGHDT, CDR2 YNNKEL (reference sequence). The CDR3 is CASSQERMDQPQHF. Using reference TRBV3-1 and TRBJ1-5 for the parts outside the CDR3, the full variable domain is DTAVSQTPKYLVTQMGNDKSIKCEQNLGHDTMYWYKQDSKKFLKIMFSYNNKELIINETVPNRFSPKSPDKAHLNLHINSLELGDSAVYFCASSQERMDQPQHFGDGTRLSIL.

The chain recombines TRBV24-1 with TRBJ2-3; checking the TCRdb D call of TRBD2 is not possible without DNA. The CDR3 is made up of 17 amino acids. Germline CDR1 reads KGHDR; CDR2 reads SFDVKD. The CDR3 loop reads CATSDLRAQAGVDTQYF.

The CDR3: CSATNPDLGELFF. The rearrangement links TRBV20-1 to TRBJ2-2; without DNA, the TCRdb call of TRBD1 cannot be checked. The germline V gene encodes CDR1 DFQATT and CDR2 SNEGSKA (reference sequence). The CDR3 runs to 13 residues.

This sequence joins TRBV3-1 and TRBJ2-7. The length of the CDR3 is 13 residues. From germline, CDR1 is LGHDT and CDR2 YNNKEL (reference sequence). CDR3 amino acids: CASSQDYLREQYF.

V usage is TRBV28 and J usage is TRBJ1-2. This CDR3 spans 12 amino acids. CDR1 is MDHEN, CDR2 SYDVKM, per germline. CDR3 in amino acids: CASSFSCAGYTF.

This chain uses TRBV12-3 or TRBV12-4 with TRBJ1-1; TCRdb names TRBD1, which stays unverified in the absence of DNA. The CDR3 runs to 14 residues. CDR3 protein: CASSHGQGRRNAFF.

V is TRBV21-1 and J is TRBJ2-5. TRBV21-1 is reported as a pseudogene. This CDR3 comprises 15 residues. The CDR3 region is CASSKGIQVTETQYF.

The rearrangement uses TRBV2 and TRBJ2-1; as DNA is missing, the TRBD1 call by TCRdb cannot be tested. The CDR3 contains 12 residues. Germline assignment: CDR1 SNHLY and CDR2 FYNNEI. CDR3 amino acids: CASTPVAYLQFF.

The chain couples TRBV15 to TRBJ1-4; TCRdb reports TRBD1, a call that lacks DNA to check it against. This CDR3 region has 16 residues. In germline, CDR1 is LNHNV, CDR2 YYDKDF (reference sequence). The CDR3: CATSRGQGVLREKLFF.

This chain uses TRBV7-8 with TRBJ2-5; the D call from TCRdb, TRBD1, cannot be confirmed without DNA. Germline-derived CDR1 and CDR2 are SGHVS and FQNEAQ. This CDR3 spans 15 amino acids. The CDR3 loop is CASSLGQGVRETQYF.

The chain carries TRBV19 and TRBJ1-1; without DNA, the TCRdb call of TRBD1 cannot be checked. Per germline, CDR1 LNHDA and CDR2 SQIVND (reference sequence). The CDR3 spans 12 residues. CDR3 residues: CATIRGDTEAFF.

The gene calls are TRBV20-1 and TRBJ2-7. The CDR3 contains 11 residues. Germline-derived CDR1 and CDR2 are DFQATT and SNEGSKA (reference sequence). The CDR3 protein is CSARGVYEQYF.

The chain joins TRBV20-1 to TRBJ1-2. The germline gives CDR1 DFQATT, CDR2 SNEGSKA (reference sequence). The CDR3 spans 15 residues. CDR3 residues: CSARDRSTANYGYTF.